The 8 T cell receptor beta chains in this list originate from one sample, sequenced in a study of sequential checkpoint blockade in melanoma. Sequencing was performed with immunoSEQ multiplex PCR; in TCRdb, only in-frame clones are kept and a portion is missing. The sample includes around 19,000 clones, 72% of them seen just once. The treatment: randomized to nivolumab then ipilimumab (arm A) or the reverse (arm B). This sample comprised CD8+ T cells sorted from blood (inferred from file names), obtained from a patient given nivolumab and ipilimumab in sequence. The source is a human donor with melanoma.

The rearrangement joins TRBV28 to TRBJ1-1, with a weak D call TRBD1 (6 bases). The CDR3 length is 14 residues. Germline V CDR1 and CDR2: MDHEN, SYDVKM. V lost 1 base and J lost 6, with 12 bases in between. The CDR3 nucleotides are TGTGCCAGCAGTTTATTCAGGGGAAGGTCTGAAGCTTTCTTT. Amino acids: CASSLFRGRSEAFF.

The chain combines TRBV11-2 with TRBJ1-2; 7 positions match TRBD1. J lost 7 bases, V lost 4 bases, and 12 bases had no gene match. The CDR3 has 15 residues. The germline V gene encodes CDR1 SGHAT and CDR2 FQNNGV. The CDR3 region is CASSSRTGLSGGYTF. The CDR3 DNA follows: TGTGCCAGCAGCTCCCGGACAGGTTTATCAGGTGGCTACACCTTC.

In nucleotides, the CDR3 is TGCGCCAGCAGGGGACTAGCGGCCTGGGAGACCCAGTACTTC. This sequence encodes CASRGLAAWETQYF. This rearrangement joins TRBV10-2 to TRBJ2-5, with 11 bases that match TRBD2. The J segment lost 5 bases and the V segment lost 6 bases, leaving 5 bases of the junction unmatched. Per germline, CDR1 WSHSY and CDR2 SAAADI. This CDR3 has 14 residues.

The table lists this clone with a few counts. V usage is TRBV19 and J usage is TRBJ2-7; 9 bases align to TRBD2. V lost 3 bases, J lost 7 bases, and 10 bases stayed unmatched. This CDR3 comprises 15 residues. CDR1 is LNHDA, CDR2 SQIVND, per germline (reference sequence). CDR3 DNA: TGTGCCAGTAGTATCCTCGCGGGAGGGCCTGGGGAGCAGTACTTC. Protein product: CASSILAGGPGEQYF.

CDR3: CASSQQTVNYGYTF. The DNA for the CDR3 is TGCGCCAGCAGCCAACAGACAGTAAACTATGGCTACACCTTC. The rearrangement joins TRBV4-1 to TRBJ1-2; a weak D match, TRBD1 (5 bases). CDR3 length: 14 residues. Germline CDR1 reads MGHRA; CDR2 reads YSYEKL. Trimming stripped 2 bases from V and 2 bases from J, with 9 bases between.

Only one count was recorded for this clone. The chain recombines TRBV5-4 with TRBJ2-3; TRBD1 aligns across 8 bases. Germline V gene sequence: CDR1 SGHNT, CDR2 YYREEE (reference sequence). The J segment lost 4 bases and the V segment lost 4 bases, leaving 5 bases of the junction unmatched. The CDR3 has 14 residues. CDR3 region: CASSADRAPDTQYF. CDR3 DNA: TGTGCCAGCAGCGCGGACAGGGCTCCAGATACGCAGTATTTT.

The V gene is TRBV5-8, the J gene TRBJ1-1; D perhaps matches TRBD1 (5 bases). The V end lost 1 base, the J end lost 11 bases, and 12 bases lay between the germline ends. The CDR3 covers 12 residues. Looked up from germline, CDR1 is SGHTS and CDR2 is YDEGEE. CDR3 sequence (DNA): TGTGCCAGCAGCTTGTCGTGGGGGGGTGCTTTCTTT. Protein product: CASSLSWGGAFF.

This clone appeared a single time. CDR3 sequence: CASSEYWDRVYSNQPQHF. In DNA, the CDR3 is TGTGCCAGCAGTGAATATTGGGACAGGGTTTATAGCAATCAGCCCCAGCATTTT. The chain employs TRBV6-4 and TRBJ1-5; 9 nucleotides agree with TRBD1. The CDR3 contains 18 residues. The V gene end was trimmed by 3 bases and the J gene end by 0 bases; junction bases not matched to a gene: 9. Germline V gives CDR1 MRHNA, CDR2 SNTAGT.